In its sample, the clone carrying this T cell receptor beta chain was seen a few times. Its antigen remains unidentified. The data originate from a study of response to subunit inactivated influenza vaccine. Overall study results and limits: The authors suggested that every seasonal influenza vaccination recruits few new T cells.

TCRdb used MiXCR to reprocess the RT-PCR reads, holding one entry per CDR3 protein. The data show 650,000 or so distinct CDR3 sequences, 11% to 15% seen once. V lost 0 bases, J lost 2 bases, and 5 bases stayed unmatched. The CDR3 has 17 residues. Per germline, CDR1 SGHRS and CDR2 YFSETQ. The sequenced sample was PBMCs from blood, obtained around 14 days before vaccination. The gene calls are TRBV5-1 and TRBJ2-7; 13 bases are a match to TRBD2. The clonotype was recovered from a man in his fifties or sixties who received an inactivated influenza vaccine. The CDR3 reads CASSLGTSGGRAYEQYF. As DNA, the CDR3 is TGCGCCAGCAGCTTGGGGACTAGCGGGGGTCGAGCCTACGAGCAGTACTTC.